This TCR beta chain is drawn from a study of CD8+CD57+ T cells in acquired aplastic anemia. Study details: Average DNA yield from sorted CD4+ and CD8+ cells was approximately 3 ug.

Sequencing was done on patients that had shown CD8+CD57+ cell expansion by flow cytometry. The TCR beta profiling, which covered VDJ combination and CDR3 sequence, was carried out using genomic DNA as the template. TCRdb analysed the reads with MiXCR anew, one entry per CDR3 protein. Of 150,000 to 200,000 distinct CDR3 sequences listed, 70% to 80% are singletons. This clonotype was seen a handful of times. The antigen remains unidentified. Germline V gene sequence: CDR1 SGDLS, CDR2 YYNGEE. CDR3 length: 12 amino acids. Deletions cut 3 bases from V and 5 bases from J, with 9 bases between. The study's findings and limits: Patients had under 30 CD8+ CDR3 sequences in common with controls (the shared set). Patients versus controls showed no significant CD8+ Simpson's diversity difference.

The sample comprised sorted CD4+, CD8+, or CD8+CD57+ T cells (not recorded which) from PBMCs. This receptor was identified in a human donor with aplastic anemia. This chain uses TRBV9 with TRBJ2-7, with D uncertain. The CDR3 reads CASSDPDHEQYF. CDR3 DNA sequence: TGTGCCAGCAGCGACCCAGACCACGAGCAGTACTTC.